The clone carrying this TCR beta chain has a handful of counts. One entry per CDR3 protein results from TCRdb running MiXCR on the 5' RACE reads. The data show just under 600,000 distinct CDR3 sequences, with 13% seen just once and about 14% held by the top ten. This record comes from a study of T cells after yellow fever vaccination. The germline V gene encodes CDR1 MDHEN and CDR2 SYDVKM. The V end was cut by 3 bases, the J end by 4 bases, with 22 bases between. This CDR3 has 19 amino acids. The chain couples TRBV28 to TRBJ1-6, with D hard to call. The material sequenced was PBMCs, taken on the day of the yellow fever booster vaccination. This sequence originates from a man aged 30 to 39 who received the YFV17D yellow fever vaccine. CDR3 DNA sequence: TGTGCCAGCAGTTTTCTGGGTTTCTCCGCGGACGTATATAATTCACCCCTCCACTTT. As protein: CASSFLGFSADVYNSPLHF.